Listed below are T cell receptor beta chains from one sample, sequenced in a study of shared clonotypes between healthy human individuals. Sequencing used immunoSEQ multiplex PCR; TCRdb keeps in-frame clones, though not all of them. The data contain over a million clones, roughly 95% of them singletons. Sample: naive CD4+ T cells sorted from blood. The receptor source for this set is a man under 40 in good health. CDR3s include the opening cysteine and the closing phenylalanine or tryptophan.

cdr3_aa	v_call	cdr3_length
CASRTGVAYEQYF	TRBV2	13
CASSPRGEGEQYF	TRBV18	13
CASSLAGDSYEQYF	TRBV28	14
CASRPSGANVLTF	TRBV4-3	13
CASSIYGSLYNEQFF	TRBV19	15
CASIPLPGGADTQYF	TRBV27	15
CASSLFRNHYEQYF	TRBV27	14
CASSREKSKSGTGSNQPQHF	TRBV21-1	20
CASSTNRAHEQYF	TRBV19	13
CASSTQGTYGYTF	TRBV19	13
CASSFSGPEQYF	TRBV7-2	12
CASSFFQGRTGELFF	TRBV7-9	15
CASSIRPNGDEQFF	TRBV19	14
CASRMSSPIPETQYF	TRBV5-4	15
CASSQGPGPFDTEAFF	TRBV4-1	16
CASSTSGYEQYF	TRBV25-1	12
CASSSTTVPSSYNEQFF	TRBV27	17
CASSFGLAGIFPYEQYF	TRBV27	17
CSTGTLREQYF	TRBV20-1	11
CASSLVGGRFSGNTIYF	TRBV5-6	17
CSVGGGKVGDTQYF	TRBV29-1	14
CASSPGPAGNEQFF	TRBV5-1	14